This T cell receptor (beta chain) was retrieved from a study of vaccination and CD4 T cells after COVID-19. Stated treatment: roughly ten-day PBMC culture with coronavirus spike peptide pools or control peptides (ViraFEST assay). PCR-confirmed positives ranged from March to December 2020, preceding US Alpha, Beta and Delta variants. An Oncomine TCR Beta short-read assay was used to sequence the DNA from cultured CD4+ T cells. TCRdb fed the PCR reads into MiXCR, producing one record per CDR3 protein. The table shows about 21,000 distinct CDR3 sequences, with under 60% occurring only once. About this clonotype itself: What it binds is not known.

Findings and caveats of the study: 304 of 307 vaccine-specific clones from convalescent patients were spike mono-reactive.

This clonotype originated in a human donor who had recovered from COVID-19. The sample taken for sequencing was CD4+ T cells from blood, cultured in vitro.

The CDR3 here is CSAPGQGAGLNTEAFF. The CDR3 nucleotides are TGCAGTGCTCCGGGACAGGGGGCGGGTTTAAACACTGAAGCTTTCTTT. This rearrangement joins TRBV20-1 to TRBJ1-1, with 12 bases fitting TRBD1. V shed 5 bases, J shed 2 bases, and the junction held 9 bases outside the gene matches. Per germline, CDR1 DFQATT and CDR2 SNEGSKA (reference sequence). CDR3 length equals 16 residues.